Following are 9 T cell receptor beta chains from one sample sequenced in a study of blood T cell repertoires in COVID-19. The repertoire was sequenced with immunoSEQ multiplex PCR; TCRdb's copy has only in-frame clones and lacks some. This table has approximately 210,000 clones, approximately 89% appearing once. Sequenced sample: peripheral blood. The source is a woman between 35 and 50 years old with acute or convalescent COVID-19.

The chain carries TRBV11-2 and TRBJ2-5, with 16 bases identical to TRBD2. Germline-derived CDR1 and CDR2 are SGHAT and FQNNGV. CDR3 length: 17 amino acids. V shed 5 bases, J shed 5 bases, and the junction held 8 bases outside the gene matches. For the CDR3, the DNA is TGTGCCAGCAGCCGAATGGGACTAGCGGGGGGGCACGAGACCCAGTACTTC. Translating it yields CASSRMGLAGGHETQYF.

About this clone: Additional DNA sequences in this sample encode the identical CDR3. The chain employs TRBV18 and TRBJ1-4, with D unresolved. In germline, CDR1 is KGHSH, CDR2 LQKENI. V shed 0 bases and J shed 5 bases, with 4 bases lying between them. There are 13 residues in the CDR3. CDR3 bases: TGTGCCAGCTCACCACCCTCCAATGAAAAACTGTTTTTT. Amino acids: CASSPPSNEKLFF.

Here the CDR3 reads CASSQGTGRGEPQHF. The CDR3 DNA is TGCGCCAGCAGCCAAGGGACAGGTCGTGGGGAGCCCCAGCATTTT. J is TRBJ1-5 and V is TRBV4-1; 7 bases match TRBD1. CDR3 length equals 15 residues. Germline V gene sequence: CDR1 MGHRA, CDR2 YSYEKL. The junction had 8 bases not matched to a gene; V was cut back by 1 base and J by 8 bases.

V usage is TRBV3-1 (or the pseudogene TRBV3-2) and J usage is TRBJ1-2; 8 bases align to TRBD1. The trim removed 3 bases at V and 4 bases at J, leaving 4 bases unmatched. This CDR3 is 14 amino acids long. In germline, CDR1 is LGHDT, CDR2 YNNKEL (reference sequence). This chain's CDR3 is CASSHLDRAYGYTF. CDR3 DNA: TGTGCCAGCAGCCACCTGGACAGGGCCTATGGCTACACCTTC.

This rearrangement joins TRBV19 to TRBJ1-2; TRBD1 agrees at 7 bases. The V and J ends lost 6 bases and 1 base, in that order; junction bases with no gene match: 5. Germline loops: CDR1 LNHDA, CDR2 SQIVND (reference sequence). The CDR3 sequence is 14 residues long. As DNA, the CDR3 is TGTGCCAGTAGCGAGGGGGCGCTTAACTATGGCTACACCTTC. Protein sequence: CASSEGALNYGYTF.

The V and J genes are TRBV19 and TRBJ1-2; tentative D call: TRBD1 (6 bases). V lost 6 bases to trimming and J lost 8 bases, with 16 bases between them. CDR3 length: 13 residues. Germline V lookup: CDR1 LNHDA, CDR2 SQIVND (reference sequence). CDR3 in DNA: TGTGCCAGTAGGAGAGACAGGCTCGGGGGCTACACCTTC. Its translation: CASRRDRLGGYTF.

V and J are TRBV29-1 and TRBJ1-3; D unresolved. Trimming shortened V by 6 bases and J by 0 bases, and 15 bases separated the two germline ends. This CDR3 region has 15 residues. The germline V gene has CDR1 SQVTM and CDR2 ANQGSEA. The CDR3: CSVADRGNSGNTIYF. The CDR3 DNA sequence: TGCAGCGTCGCAGACCGAGGGAACTCTGGAAACACCATATATTTT.

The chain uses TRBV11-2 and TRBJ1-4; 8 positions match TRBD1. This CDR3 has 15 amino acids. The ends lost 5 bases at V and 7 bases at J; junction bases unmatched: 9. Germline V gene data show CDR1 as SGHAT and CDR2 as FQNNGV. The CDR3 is CASSSTRGRGEKLFF. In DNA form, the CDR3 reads TGTGCCAGCAGCAGCACCAGGGGGCGGGGTGAAAAACTGTTTTTT. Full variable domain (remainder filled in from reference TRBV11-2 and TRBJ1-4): EAGVAQSPRYKIIEKRQSVAFWCNPISGHATLYWYQQILGQGPKLLIQFQNNGVVDDSQLPKDRFSAERLKGVDSTLKIQPAKLEDSAVYLCASSSTRGRGEKLFFGSGTQLSVL.

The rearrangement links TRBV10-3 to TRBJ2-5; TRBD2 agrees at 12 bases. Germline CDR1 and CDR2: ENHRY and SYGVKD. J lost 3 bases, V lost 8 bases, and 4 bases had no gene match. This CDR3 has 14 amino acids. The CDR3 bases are TGTGCCATCTCGCTAGCGGGGGGGGAAGAGACCCAGTACTTC. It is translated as CAISLAGGEETQYF.